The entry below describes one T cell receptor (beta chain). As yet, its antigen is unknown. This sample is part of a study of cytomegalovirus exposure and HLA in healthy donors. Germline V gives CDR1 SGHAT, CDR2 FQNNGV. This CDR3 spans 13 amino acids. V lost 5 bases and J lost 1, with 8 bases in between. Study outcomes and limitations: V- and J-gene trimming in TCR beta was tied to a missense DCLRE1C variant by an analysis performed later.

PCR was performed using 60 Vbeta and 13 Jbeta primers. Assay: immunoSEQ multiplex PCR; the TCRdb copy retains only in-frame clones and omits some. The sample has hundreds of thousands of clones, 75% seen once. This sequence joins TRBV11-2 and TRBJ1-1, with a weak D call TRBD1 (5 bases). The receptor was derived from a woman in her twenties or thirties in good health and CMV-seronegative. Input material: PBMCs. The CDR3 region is CASSPRANTEAFF. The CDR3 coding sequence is TGTGCCAGCAGCCCCAGGGCGAACACTGAAGCTTTCTTT.